What follows are 3 T cell receptor beta chains derived from one specimen sequenced in a study of shared clonotypes between healthy human individuals. This table comes from immunoSEQ multiplex PCR, and its TCRdb copy is limited to in-frame clones, with some not included. The sample consists of fewer than 600,000 clones, roughly 80% of them appearing once. Source material: PBMCs. The receptors were gathered from a woman aged 40 to 49 in good health. Some clones in this sample may be carry-over from other donors' samples.

The J gene is TRBJ2-1, the V gene TRBV6-4, with 9 bases aligning to TRBD2. Trimming removed 8 bases from V and 0 bases from J; junction bases left unmatched: 5. Germline V gene data show CDR1 as MRHNA and CDR2 as SNTAGT. The CDR3 is 15 residues long. Here the CDR3 reads CASRSSGTSYNEQFF. CDR3 nucleotide sequence: TGTGCCAGCCGATCTAGCGGGACCTCCTACAATGAGCAGTTCTTC.

This clone was recorded at least ten times. This chain links TRBV5-5 with TRBJ2-5; tentative D call: TRBD2 (6 bases). This CDR3 spans 16 amino acids. Trimming cost V 0 bases and J 4 bases, with 16 bases left between them. In germline, CDR1 is SGHKS, CDR2 YYEKEE (reference sequence). CDR3 sequence reads: CASSLASLGGRETQYF. For the CDR3, the DNA is TGTGCCAGCAGCTTGGCGAGTTTAGGAGGGCGAGAGACCCAGTACTTC.

The V and J genes are TRBV7-8 and TRBJ2-1; D is unclear. V lost 5 bases and J lost 8, with 7 bases in between. In germline, CDR1 is SGHVS, CDR2 FQNEAQ. CDR3 length: 11 residues. The CDR3 protein is CASSPQDEQFF. The CDR3, as DNA: TGTGCCAGCAGCCCACAAGATGAGCAGTTCTTC.